The 23 T cell receptor beta chains below were found in one sample sequenced in a study of tumor-infiltrating lymphocytes in primary liver carcinoma (dated by TCRdb to 2016 to 2017). Total RNA and DNA were co-extracted without cell sorting from around 20-30 mg of bulk tissue using the AllPrep DNA/RNA mini kit. The instrument given in TCRdb is Illumina HiSeq 2500. Using a constant-region primer and ProtoScript II reverse transcriptase, TCRbeta-specific cDNA was reverse-transcribed from approximately 500 ng total RNA. The TCRbeta libraries were prepared through three rounds of nested multiplex PCR following a slightly modified ARM-PCR procedure. Multiplex TRBV1-TRBV30 forward primers and a Cbeta reverse primer were used in the first two PCR rounds, each of which was run for around 9 cycles. TCRdb redid the processing of the public reads, applying fastp at Q25 and MiXCR, and retained in-frame beta chains. A single entry per CDR3 protein holds the most common genes and DNA from its merged rows. This sample holds some 120,000 distinct CDR3 sequences; around 60% were observed only once. Approximately 8.9% of the sample is in the top ten clones.

Specimen: liver tumor tissue from sampling region 3. In light of the paper, this sample's cell subset or site label describes: tumor region T3, left-lateral pole. Receptors originate from a woman aged 60-70 years with primary liver carcinoma and hepatitis B virus infection.

The chain is built from TRBV28 and TRBJ1-5; a possible D gene is TRBD1 (5 bases). Germline loops: CDR1 MDHEN, CDR2 SYDVKM. The CDR3 is 18 residues long. Trimming removed 9 bases at V and 6 bases at J, with 30 bases between. The CDR3 DNA sequence: TGTGCCAGTTGGACCCTTGGACACGACACGAGGGGATGTCAGCCCCAGCATTTT. Translated: CASWTLGHDTRGCQPQHF. Complete variable domain (other parts from reference TRBV28 and TRBJ1-5): DVKVTQSSRYLVKRTGEKVFLECVQDMDHENMFWYRQDPGLGLRLIYFSYDVKMKEKGDIPEGYSVSREKKERFSLILESASTNQTSMYLCASWTLGHDTRGCQPQHFGDGTRLSIL.

Remarks on this clonotype: A much larger clone differs by one base, so this may be a read error. V usage is TRBV29-1 and J usage is TRBJ1-2; D is possibly TRBD1 (5 bases). The CDR3 spans 21 residues. Trimming removed 0 bases at V and 1 base at J, with 30 bases between. Germline CDR1 SQVTM, CDR2 ANQGSEA. The CDR3 loop is CSVEERFGDAGGFHLNYGYTF. In nucleotides, the CDR3 is TGCAGCGTTGAAGAGCGATTCGGGGACGCGGGGGGTTTCCACCTTAACTATGGCTACACCTTC.

The chain has TRBV7-8 and TRBJ1-1, with D uncertain. The V gene lost 5 bases and the J gene lost 6 bases, with 13 bases spanning the gap. From germline, CDR1 is SGHVS and CDR2 FQNEAQ. The CDR3 runs 13 residues. The CDR3 sequence: CASSIISWAEAFF. The CDR3 bases are TGTGCCAGCAGCATCATCTCGTGGGCTGAAGCTTTCTTT.

This clonotype was picked up many times. The chain combines TRBV5-1 with TRBJ2-4; no firm D call. The CDR3 contains 14 residues. V lost 0 bases to trimming and J lost 5 bases, with 9 bases between them. CDR1 is SGHRS, CDR2 YFSETQ, per germline. Here the CDR3 DNA reads TGCGCCAGCAGCTTGGTTGGTAGCCAAAACATTCAGTACTTC. Protein sequence: CASSLVGSQNIQYF.

About this clonotype itself: Because the CDR3's place on the DNA is in doubt, the DNA is left out and the CDR3 is given as listed by TCRdb. The chain carries TRBV11-2 and TRBJ1-2; the table assigns TRBD1, which was not confirmed against the DNA. The CDR3 totals 12 residues, both ends included. Germline V CDR1 and CDR2: SGHAT, FQNNGV. This CDR3 reads CASSGTEYGCTF.

Many counts were recorded for this clonotype. The rearrangement links TRBV10-3 to TRBJ2-2, with 9 bases fitting TRBD2. Germline loops: CDR1 ENHRY, CDR2 SYGVKD. V shed 6 bases, J shed 0 bases, and the junction held 5 bases outside the gene matches. This CDR3 comprises 16 residues. In nucleotides, the CDR3 is TGTGCCATCAGCGCTCTAGCGGGAACGAACACCGGGGAGCTGTTTTTT. Residues: CAISALAGTNTGELFF.

A few counts support this clonotype. The germline gene is not matched at one end of the junction; a read error may be the cause. The rearrangement uses TRBV11-3 and TRBJ2-3; 8 bases are a match to TRBD2. This CDR3 contains 14 residues. CDR1 and CDR2 (germline): SGHNT, YENEEA. DNA of the CDR3: TGTGCCAGCAGTTTCAGGACTAGCACAGGTACGCAGTACTTT. Amino acid sequence: CASSFRTSTGTQYF. The full variable domain, with the rest looked up from reference TRBV11-3 and TRBJ2-3, is EAGVVQSPRYKIIEKKQPVAFWCNPISGHNTLYWYLQNLGQGPELLIRYENEEAVDDSQLPKDRFSAERLKGVDSTLKIQPAELGDSAVYLCASSFRTSTGTQYFGPGTRLTVL.

As to this clonotype: This may be a read error: a much more frequent sequence differs by one nucleotide. V is TRBV10-3 and J is TRBJ2-7; TRBD1 is a possible D gene (6 bases). This CDR3 region has 18 residues. Trimming shortened V by 4 bases and J by 0 bases, and 22 bases separated the two germline ends. Germline V gene data show CDR1 as ENHRY and CDR2 as SYGVKD. As DNA, the CDR3 is TGTGCCATCAGTGGCCGGGGACAAAACACCGAGACCTCCTACGAGCAGTACTTC. This encodes CAISGRGQNTETSYEQYF.

This chain connects TRBV5-4 to TRBJ2-7; D may match TRBD1 or TRBD2 (6 bases each). Germline values: CDR1 SGHNT, CDR2 YYREEE (reference sequence). The germline V and J ends were trimmed by 8 bases and 3 bases, with 24 bases remaining between them. The CDR3 length is 16 residues. In DNA form, the CDR3 reads TGTGCCAGTAGCCCCCCAGGCAGGAGGGGGAACTACGAGCAGTACTTC. Amino acids: CASSPPGRRGNYEQYF.

This sequence joins TRBV11-3 and TRBJ2-1, with D tentatively TRBD2 (5 bases). Germline V CDR1 and CDR2: SGHNT, YENEEA. The ends were cut back, 8 bases at V and 5 bases at J, with 19 bases in the middle. The CDR3 runs to 15 residues. CDR3 amino acids: CASDPRGSRNNEQFF. Written as DNA, the CDR3 is TGTGCCAGCGACCCTCGGGGTAGCCGGAACAATGAGCAGTTCTTC.

The rearrangement links TRBV19 to TRBJ2-2; D gene unclear. The ends were cut back, 3 bases at V and 7 bases at J, with 9 bases in the middle. CDR1 and CDR2 (germline): LNHDA, SQIVND (reference sequence). This CDR3 has 13 amino acids. CDR3 DNA: TGTGCCAGTAGTATTTTGTCAGGCGGGGAGCTGTTTTTT. Amino acids: CASSILSGGELFF.

This clonotype showed up just a few times. The chain employs TRBV16 and TRBJ2-7; no definite D call. CDR1 and CDR2 (germline): KGHSY, FQNENV. This CDR3 has 13 amino acids. The V end lost 1 base, the J end lost 6 bases, and 10 bases lay between the germline ends. The CDR3 DNA reads as TGTGCCAGCAGCCAATTTGTATCAACCGAGCAGTACTTC. This sequence encodes CASSQFVSTEQYF.

Worth noting for this clonotype: A read error may be the cause here, since a much bigger clone is one base away. The genes are TRBV29-1 and TRBJ1-1, with 8 positions matching TRBD1. J was trimmed by 5 bases and V by 7 bases; bases with no gene match: 6. Looked up from germline, CDR1 is SQVTM and CDR2 is ANQGSEA. The CDR3 is made up of 12 amino acids. CDR3: CSAGQGRTEAFF. In DNA, the CDR3 is TGCAGCGCTGGACAGGGAAGAACTGAAGCTTTCTTT. Together with reference TRBV29-1 and TRBJ1-1, the CDR3 gives the full variable domain: SAVISQKPSRDICQRGTSLTIQCQVDSQVTMMFWYRQQPGQSLTLIATANQGSEATYESGFVIDKFPISRPNLTFSTLTVSNMSPEDSSIYLCSAGQGRTEAFFGQGTRLTVV.

This clonotype was counted at least ten times. The rearrangement joins TRBV29-1 to TRBJ2-3; D is ambiguous. Germline CDR1 and CDR2: SQVTM and ANQGSEA. This CDR3 is built from 14 residues. V was cut by 3 bases and J by 4 bases, with 14 bases left in between. CDR3 amino acids: CSVETLSVADTQYF. The CDR3 nucleotides are TGCAGCGTTGAGACCCTGAGTGTCGCAGATACGCAGTATTTT.

On this clonotype itself: A much bigger clone sits one base away, suggesting this may be a read error. CDR3 sequence: CASSRGFAADTGELFF. CDR3 in DNA: TGCGCCAGCAGCCGAGGGTTTGCAGCCGACACCGGGGAGCTGTTTTTT. The V and J genes are TRBV4-1 and TRBJ2-2; weak D call: TRBD2 (5 bases). Germline V gene sequence: CDR1 MGHRA, CDR2 YSYEKL. Deletions cut 4 bases from V and 3 bases from J, with 15 bases between. The CDR3 length is 16 residues.

A remark on this clonotype: One end of the junction is discordant with germline, which a read error may explain. J is TRBJ2-5 and V is TRBV11-2; perhaps TRBD2 as D (6 bases). The CDR3 is 16 amino acids. The V gene's germline CDR1 is SGHAT and CDR2 FQNNGV. The CDR3 DNA reads as TGTGCCAGCAGCCTGGGACTGGTGGGCTCCCAGGAGATCCAGTACTTC. Amino acid sequence: CASSLGLVGSQEIQYF.

Notes on this clonotype: This may be a read error: a much more frequent sequence differs by one nucleotide. Because it lacks the conserved phenylalanine or tryptophan at the end, this CDR3 is likely a read error. The chain has TRBV28 and TRBJ1-2; D is ambiguous. From germline, CDR1 is MDHEN and CDR2 SYDVKM. The CDR3 extends over 16 amino acids. Trimming pared 4 bases from V and 6 bases from J, leaving 21 bases between. CDR3 nucleotide sequence: TGTGCCAGCAGTTCCCCCTTTGGCGGGAAGGTGGATGGCTACACCATC. It yields the protein CASSSPFGGKVDGYTI.

V usage is TRBV7-6 and J usage is TRBJ1-3, with 7 bases matching TRBD1. Losses at the gene ends were 5 bases for V and 4 bases for J; bases not matched to a gene: 2. The CDR3 is made up of 13 amino acids. Per germline, CDR1 SGHVS and CDR2 FNYEAQ. CDR3: CASSPTGGNTIYF. Here the CDR3 DNA reads TGTGCCAGCAGCCCGACAGGGGGAAACACCATATATTTT.

The V gene is TRBV20-1, the J gene TRBJ2-5, with 7 bases identical to TRBD2. The CDR3 is made up of 13 amino acids. Germline V gene lookup returns CDR1 DFQATT and CDR2 SNEGSKA (reference sequence). V lost 6 bases to trimming and J lost 7 bases; unmatched junction nucleotides: 11. The CDR3 DNA follows: TGCAGTGCGGCCGGTGGGAGGGCAAGGACCCAGTACTTC. Protein product: CSAAGGRARTQYF.

The chain is built from TRBV11-2 and TRBJ2-1; 14 positions agree with TRBD2. The length of the CDR3 is 17 residues. The germline CDR1 and CDR2 sequences are SGHAT and FQNNGV. V dropped 7 bases and J dropped 8; count of bases not matched to a gene: 13. The CDR3 protein is CASNRRLAGGPGHEQFF. CDR3 DNA sequence: TGTGCCAGCAACAGGAGACTAGCGGGAGGGCCGGGTCATGAGCAGTTCTTC. The full variable domain, rest sourced from reference TRBV11-2 and TRBJ2-1, is EAGVAQSPRYKIIEKRQSVAFWCNPISGHATLYWYQQILGQGPKLLIQFQNNGVVDDSQLPKDRFSAERLKGVDSTLKIQPAKLEDSAVYLCASNRRLAGGPGHEQFFGPGTRLTVL.

As for this clonotype: At one boundary the junction diverges from the germline segment, which might be a read error. This chain joins TRBV5-1 and TRBJ1-5, with D possibly being TRBD1 (5 bases). The length of the CDR3 is 16 residues. Per the germline V gene, CDR1 is SGHRS and CDR2 is YFSETQ. Written as DNA, the CDR3 is TGCGCCAGCAGTTCCGGACCGTCAAGGGGAAATCATCCCCAGCATTTT. It is translated as CASSSGPSRGNHPQHF.

This clonotype was counted at least ten times. V and J are TRBV12-3 or TRBV12-4 and TRBJ2-3; weak D call: TRBD2 (6 bases). V was cut by 7 bases and J by 0 bases, with 17 bases left in between. This CDR3 spans 16 amino acids. CDR3 sequence reads: CASIKAGGLSTDTQYF. CDR3 in DNA: TGTGCCAGCATAAAAGCGGGCGGCCTGAGCACAGATACGCAGTATTTT.

In regard to this clonotype: One end of the junction fails to match germline, which may point to a read error. CDR3 nucleotide sequence: TGTGCCAGTAGCCAAGGGGATGGACTAGCGCGTCACTACGAGCAGTACTTC. Amino acid sequence: CASSQGDGLARHYEQYF. The chain has TRBV4-2 and TRBJ2-7; 9 nucleotides match TRBD2. Germline V gene sequence: CDR1 LGHNA, CDR2 YNFKEQ. The CDR3 extends over 17 amino acids.